This TCR beta chain was observed in a study of technical replicates of blood from a few donors. Method: immunoSEQ multiplex PCR; TCRdb's copy keeps in-frame clones and lacks some. The sample yields some 81,000 clones, more than 85% seen once. This CDR3 has 16 residues. The germline gives CDR1 MDHEN, CDR2 SYDVKM. V lost 2 bases and J lost 2; bases outside the gene matches: 4. The chain couples TRBV28 to TRBJ2-1; 9 positions match TRBD2. The TCR sequence derives from a human donor in good health. Sample: T cells isolated from PBMCs. CDR3 DNA: TGTGCCAGCAGTTTAGCCGGGACTAGCCCCTACAATGAGCAGTTCTTC. Translated: CASSLAGTSPYNEQFF.